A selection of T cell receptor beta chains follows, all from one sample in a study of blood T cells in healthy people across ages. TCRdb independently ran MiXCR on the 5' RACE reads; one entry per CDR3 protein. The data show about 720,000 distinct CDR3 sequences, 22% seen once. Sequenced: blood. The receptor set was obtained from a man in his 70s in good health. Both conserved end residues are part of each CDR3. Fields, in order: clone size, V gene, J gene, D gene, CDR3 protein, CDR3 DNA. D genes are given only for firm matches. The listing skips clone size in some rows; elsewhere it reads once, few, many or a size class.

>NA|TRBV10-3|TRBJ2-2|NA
CAIRLGGQGTDTGELFF
TGTGCCATCAGACTCGGTGGGCAGGGGACCGACACCGGGGAGCTGTTTTTT
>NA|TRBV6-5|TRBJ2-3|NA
CATHTDTQYF
TGTGCCACCCACACAGATACGCAGTATTTT
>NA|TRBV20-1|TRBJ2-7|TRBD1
CSARGPGQAPYEQYF
TGCAGTGCTAGGGGGCCGGGACAGGCACCCTACGAGCAGTACTTC
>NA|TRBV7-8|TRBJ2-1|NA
CASSLWYGGNEQFF
TGTGCCAGCAGCTTATGGTACGGAGGTAATGAGCAGTTCTTC
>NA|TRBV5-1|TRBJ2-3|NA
CASRVYPSTDTQYF
TGCGCCAGCAGAGTTTATCCTAGCACAGATACGCAGTATTTT
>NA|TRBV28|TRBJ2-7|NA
CASRGQLYEQYF
TGTGCCAGTAGAGGGCAACTCTACGAGCAGTACTTC
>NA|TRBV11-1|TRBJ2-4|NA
CASSLGGQTENIQHF
TGTGCCAGCAGCTTGGGGGGGCAGACCGAAAACATTCAGCACTTC
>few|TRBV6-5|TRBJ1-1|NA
CASGSEGITEAFF
TGTGCCAGCGGTAGCGAGGGTATCACTGAAGCTTTCTTT
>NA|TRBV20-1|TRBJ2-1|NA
CSALAGNNYNEQFF
TGCAGTGCCTTGGCGGGAAATAACTACAATGAGCAGTTCTTC
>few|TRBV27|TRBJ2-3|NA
CASSRIRDSSTDTQYF
TGTGCCAGCAGTCGAATCAGGGACTCAAGCACAGATACGCAGTATTTT
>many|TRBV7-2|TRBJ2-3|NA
CASSLAQGPDTQYF
TGTGCCAGCAGCTTAGCCCAGGGCCCAGATACGCAGTATTTT
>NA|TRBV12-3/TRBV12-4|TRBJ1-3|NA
CASSLSGGSGNTIYF
TGTGCCAGCAGTTTGTCGGGGGGCTCTGGAAACACCATATATTTT
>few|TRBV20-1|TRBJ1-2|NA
CSAQTGLYYGYTF
TGCAGTGCTCAAACAGGGCTTTACTATGGCTACACCTTC
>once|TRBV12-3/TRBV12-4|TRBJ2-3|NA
CASTPSQGADTQYF
TGTGCCAGCACCCCTTCACAGGGAGCAGATACGCAGTATTTT
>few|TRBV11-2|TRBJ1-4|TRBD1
CASSLGTGFGEKLFF
TGTGCCAGCAGCTTAGGGACAGGGTTTGGGGAAAAACTGTTTTTT
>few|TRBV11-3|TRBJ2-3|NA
CASSRSGVWADTQYF
TGTGCCAGCAGCCGATCAGGGGTCTGGGCAGATACGCAGTATTTT
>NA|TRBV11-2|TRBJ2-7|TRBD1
CASSLADRAQYEQYF
TGTGCCAGCAGCTTAGCCGACAGGGCCCAGTACGAGCAGTACTTC
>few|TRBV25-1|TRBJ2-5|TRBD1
CAGDTDRGPEETQYF
TGTGCCGGGGATACCGACAGGGGCCCCGAAGAGACCCAGTACTTC
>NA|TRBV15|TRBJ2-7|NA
CATSRDRALRDPHEQYF
TGTGCCACCAGCAGAGATAGGGCTTTGCGGGATCCCCACGAGCAGTACTTC
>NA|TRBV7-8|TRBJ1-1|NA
CASSLALEGSEAFF
TGTGCCAGCAGCTTAGCTTTAGAGGGGTCGGAAGCTTTCTTT
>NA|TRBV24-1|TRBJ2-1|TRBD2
CATSDRLANSYNEQFF
TGTGCCACCAGTGATCGACTAGCCAACTCCTACAATGAGCAGTTCTTC
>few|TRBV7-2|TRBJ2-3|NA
CASSLAALDTQYF
TGTGCCAGCAGCTTAGCCGCCTTGGATACGCAGTATTTT
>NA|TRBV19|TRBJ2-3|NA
CASSMMGLSADTQNF
TGTGCCAGTAGTATGATGGGCTTAAGCGCAGATACGCAGAATTTT
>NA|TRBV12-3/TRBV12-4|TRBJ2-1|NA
CASSRTTGNNEQFF
TGTGCCAGCAGCCGAACGACTGGGAACAATGAGCAGTTCTTC
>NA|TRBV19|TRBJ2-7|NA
CASSIDRGSEQYF
TGTGCCAGTAGTATAGATCGAGGCAGCGAGCAGTACTTC
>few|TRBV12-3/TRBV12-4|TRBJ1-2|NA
CASSSHVEISFNYGYTF
TGTGCCAGCAGTTCCCACGTAGAGATAAGTTTTAACTATGGCTACACCTTC
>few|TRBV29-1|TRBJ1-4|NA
CSVDTPGGKLFF
TGCAGCGTTGATACCCCGGGAGGGAAACTGTTTTTT
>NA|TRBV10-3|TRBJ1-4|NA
CAISESTSAGFNEKLFF
TGTGCCATCAGTGAGTCGACGTCAGCGGGGTTTAATGAAAAACTGTTTTTT
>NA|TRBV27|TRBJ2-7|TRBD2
CASSRRTSVYEQYF
TGTGCCAGCAGCCGTAGGACTAGCGTGTACGAGCAGTACTTC
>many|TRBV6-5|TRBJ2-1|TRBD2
CASSYPGWEPGGYNEQFF
TGTGCCAGCAGTTACCCGGGTTGGGAACCGGGGGGTTACAATGAGCAGTTCTTC
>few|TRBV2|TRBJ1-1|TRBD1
CASRRETGGNTEAFF
TGTGCCAGCAGGCGAGAGACAGGGGGGAACACTGAAGCTTTCTTT
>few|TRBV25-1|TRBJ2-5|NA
CASSSRGHFGETQYF
TGTGCCAGCAGTTCAAGAGGGCATTTTGGGGAGACCCAGTACTTC
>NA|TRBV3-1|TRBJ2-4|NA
CASSQQVGFRDIQYF
TGTGCCAGCAGCCAACAGGTTGGGTTTCGGGACATTCAGTACTTC
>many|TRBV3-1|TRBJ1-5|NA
CASSQDGARDQPQHF
TGTGCCAGCAGCCAAGATGGGGCTAGGGATCAGCCCCAGCATTTT
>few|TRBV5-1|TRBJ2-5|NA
CASSTNIGITDQETQYF
TGCGCCAGCAGCACCAATATAGGGATTACAGACCAAGAGACCCAGTACTTC
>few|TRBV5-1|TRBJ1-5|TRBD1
CASSIGQGTQPQHF
TGCGCCAGCAGCATCGGACAGGGGACTCAGCCCCAGCATTTT
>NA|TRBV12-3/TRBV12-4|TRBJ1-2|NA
CASSRAQGLYGYTF
TGTGCCAGCAGCCGCGCACAGGGACTCTATGGCTACACCTTC
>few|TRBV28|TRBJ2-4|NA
CASRKQGGNIQYF
TGTGCCAGCAGGAAACAGGGTGGAAACATTCAGTACTTC
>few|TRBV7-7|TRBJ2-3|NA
CASSLVGDPTQYF
TGTGCCAGCAGCTTAGTAGGGGACCCTACGCAGTATTTT
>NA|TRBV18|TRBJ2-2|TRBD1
CASSPLGQGTTGELFF
TGTGCCAGCTCACCACTTGGACAGGGGACCACCGGGGAGCTGTTTTTT
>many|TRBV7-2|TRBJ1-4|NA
CASSLSRVGLFF
TGTGCCAGCAGTTTATCCAGGGTGGGACTGTTTTTT
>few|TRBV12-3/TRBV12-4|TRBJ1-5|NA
CASSFVGLRLQGPNQPQHF
TGTGCCAGCAGTTTTGTCGGATTACGCTTGCAGGGCCCAAATCAGCCCCAGCATTTT
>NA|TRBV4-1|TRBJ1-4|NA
CASSQDEATNEKLFF
TGCGCCAGCAGCCAAGATGAGGCAACTAATGAAAAACTGTTTTTT
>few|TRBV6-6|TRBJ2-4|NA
CASRKEGAKNIQYF
TGTGCCAGCAGGAAAGAGGGAGCCAAGAACATTCAGTACTTC
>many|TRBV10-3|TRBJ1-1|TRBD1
CAISEPLRGGTGVTEAFF
TGTGCCATCAGTGAGCCCTTAAGGGGCGGGACAGGGGTCACTGAAGCTTTCTTT
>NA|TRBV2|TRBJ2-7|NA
CASSDRVRSYEQYF
TGTGCCAGCAGTGACAGGGTTCGCTCCTACGAGCAGTACTTC